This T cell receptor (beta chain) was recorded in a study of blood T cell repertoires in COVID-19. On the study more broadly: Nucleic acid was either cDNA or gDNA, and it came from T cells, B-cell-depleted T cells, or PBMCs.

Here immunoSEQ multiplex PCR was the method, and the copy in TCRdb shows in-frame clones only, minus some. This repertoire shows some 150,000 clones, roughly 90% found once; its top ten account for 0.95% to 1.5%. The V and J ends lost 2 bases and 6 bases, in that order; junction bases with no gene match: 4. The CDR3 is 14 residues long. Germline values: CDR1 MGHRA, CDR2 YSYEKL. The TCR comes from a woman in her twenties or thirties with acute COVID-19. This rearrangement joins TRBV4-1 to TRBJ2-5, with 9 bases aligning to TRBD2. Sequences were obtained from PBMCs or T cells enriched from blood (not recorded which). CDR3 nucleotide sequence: TGCGCCAGCAGCCAACTCGCGGGGGGGAAGACCCAGTACTTC. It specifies CASSQLAGGKTQYF.